These 16 T cell receptor beta chains came from one sample sequenced in a study of vaccination and CD4 T cells after COVID-19. No antigen has been assigned to these receptors. The Oncomine TCR Beta short-read assay sequenced DNA from cultured CD4+ T cells. One entry per CDR3 protein, called by TCRdb with MiXCR from the PCR reads. The sample holds 5,000 to 7,000 distinct CDR3 sequences; around 34% are singletons and the top ten take 26%. This sample's treatment: 10-day PBMC culture with coronavirus spike peptide pools or control peptides (ViraFEST assay). Harvesting of the unexposed donor's CD4+ T cells predated the COVID-19 pandemic (2011-2018). The material sequenced was CD4+ T cells from blood, cultured in vitro. The receptors originated from a human donor in good health.

The chain uses TRBV20-1 and TRBJ1-1; no clear D gene. The germline V gene encodes CDR1 DFQATT and CDR2 SNEGSKA (reference sequence). V was pared by 0 bases and J by 3 bases, with 14 bases between. There are 15 residues in the CDR3. The CDR3 DNA reads as TGCAGTGCTAGAGATCTTAGGGTGTCGGACACTGAAGCTTTCTTT. This gives the protein CSARDLRVSDTEAFF.

This clonotype was seen more than once but under ten times. The chain recombines TRBV24-1 with TRBJ1-1; the D is unclear. V was clipped by 9 bases and J by 1 base, with 11 bases between them. Germline loops: CDR1 KGHDR, CDR2 SFDVKD. The CDR3 is made up of 13 amino acids. DNA for the CDR3: TGTGCCACCGGGTTCGAGGGGAACACTGAAGCTTTCTTT. It is translated as CATGFEGNTEAFF.

The chain links TRBV5-1 to TRBJ2-6, with D uncertain. Trimming took 6 bases from V and 0 from J, leaving 10 bases between them. From germline, CDR1 is SGHRS and CDR2 YFSETQ. The CDR3 has 15 residues. The CDR3 DNA is TGCGCCAGCAATGATCAACCCTCTGGGGCCAACGTCCTGACTTTC. Amino acids: CASNDQPSGANVLTF.

Turning to this clonotype: One end of the junction varies from germline; a read error may be responsible. The chain is built from TRBV19 and TRBJ1-2, with 8 bases fitting TRBD1. The CDR3 length is 15 residues. In germline, CDR1 is LNHDA, CDR2 SQIVND (reference sequence). DNA of the CDR3: TGTGCCAGTAGTGCCCTTGGGGACAGGTCCTATGACTACACCTTC. Protein sequence: CASSALGDRSYDYTF.

This clonotype appeared a few times. The chain employs TRBV6-1 and TRBJ1-6; possibly TRBD1 for D (5 bases). The CDR3 extends over 14 amino acids. The germline V and J ends were trimmed by 3 bases and 5 bases, with 8 bases remaining between them. From germline, CDR1 is MNHNS and CDR2 SASEGT. This CDR3 is CASSEGPDNSPLHF. CDR3 bases: TGTGCCAGCAGTGAGGGACCTGATAATTCACCCCTCCACTTT.

The V and J genes are TRBV12-3 or TRBV12-4 and TRBJ1-2; the D gene is possibly TRBD1 (6 bases). This CDR3 is built from 13 residues. Trimming removed 5 bases at V and 4 bases at J, with 11 bases between. This CDR3 is CASSLQGPYGYTF. The CDR3 DNA sequence: TGTGCCAGCAGTCTACAGGGTCCCTATGGCTACACCTTC.

J is TRBJ2-3 and V is TRBV20-1, with 8 nucleotides matching TRBD2. The ends lost 7 bases at V and 6 bases at J; junction bases unmatched: 9. Per germline, CDR1 DFQATT and CDR2 SNEGSKA (reference sequence). The CDR3 has 13 residues. CDR3 sequence (DNA): TGCAGTGAACGATCTGCGGGAGGCGATACGCAGTATTTT. This translates into CSERSAGGDTQYF.

The rearrangement links TRBV5-5 to TRBJ1-6; 7 bases are a match to TRBD1. The CDR3 is 14 amino acids. Per germline, CDR1 SGHKS and CDR2 YYEKEE (reference sequence). Trimming at V came to 4 bases and at J to 6 bases, leaving 4 bases not matched to a gene. The CDR3 nucleotides are TGTGCCAGCAGCCTGGGACAGCCTAATTCACCCCTCCACTTT. This sequence encodes CASSLGQPNSPLHF. The full variable domain, completed using reference TRBV5-5 and TRBJ1-6, is DAGVTQSPTHLIKTRGQQVTLRCSPISGHKSVSWYQQVLGQGPQFIFQYYEKEERGRGNFPDRFSARQFPNYSSELNVNALLLGDSALYLCASSLGQPNSPLHFGNGTRLTVT.

This clonotype was picked up one time. The chain uses TRBV27 and TRBJ2-5; TRBD1 matches 9 bases. V lost 7 bases and J lost 4; bases outside the gene matches: 7. CDR3 length equals 14 residues. Germline V gene data show CDR1 as MNHEY and CDR2 as SMNVEV (reference sequence). The CDR3 nucleotides read TGTGCCAGCAAGATACAGGGGGCGGGAGAGACCCAGTACTTC. This encodes CASKIQGAGETQYF.

This clonotype appeared once. J is TRBJ2-5 and V is TRBV5-1; no clear D gene. CDR3 size: 15 residues. Germline-derived CDR1 and CDR2 are SGHRS and YFSETQ. Trimming shortened V by 0 bases and J by 3 bases, and 12 bases separated the two germline ends. This CDR3 is CASSLGSSTKETQYF. In DNA, the CDR3 is TGCGCCAGCAGCTTGGGGTCGTCTACAAAAGAGACCCAGTACTTC. The variable domain in full, with the rest retrieved from reference TRBV5-1 and TRBJ2-5, is KAGVTQTPRYLIKTRGQQVTLSCSPISGHRSVSWYQQTPGQGLQFLFEYFSETQRNKGNFPGRFSGRQFSNSRSEMNVSTLELGDSALYLCASSLGSSTKETQYFGPGTRLLVL.

This clonotype was found a few times. This chain uses TRBV6-2 or TRBV6-3 with TRBJ1-6; 8 nucleotides agree with TRBD1. Germline trimming cut 6 bases from V and 8 bases from J; bases unmatched to any gene: 3. The CDR3 consists of 13 residues. Germline V gene lookup returns CDR1 MNHEY and CDR2 SVGEGT. For the CDR3, the DNA is TGTGCCAGCAGGGTACAGGGGGATTCACCCCTCCACTTT. Its translation is CASRVQGDSPLHF.

The rearrangement links TRBV6-1 to TRBJ1-1, with TRBD1 matching over 7 bases. Germline V gene sequence: CDR1 MNHNS, CDR2 SASEGT. The CDR3 consists of 16 residues. Trimming cost V 2 bases and J 1 base; bases outside gene matches: 7. CDR3 bases: TGTGCCAGCAGTGAACTGGGACAGTTCCAGAACACTGAAGCTTTCTTT. Translating gives CASSELGQFQNTEAFF.

CDR3 sequence reads: CASSVGGMQETQYF. The CDR3 region has the DNA TGTGCCAGCAGCGTCGGGGGGATGCAAGAGACCCAGTACTTC. The gene calls are TRBV12-3 or TRBV12-4 and TRBJ2-5; 7 bases are a match to TRBD2. J was trimmed by 2 bases and V by 6 bases; bases with no gene match: 6. This CDR3 comprises 14 residues.

The J gene is TRBJ2-1, the V gene TRBV5-1; TRBD2 is a possible D gene (7 bases). This CDR3 spans 19 amino acids. The V end lost 4 bases, the J end lost 4 bases, and 27 bases lay between the germline ends. Germline lookup yields CDR1 SGHRS and CDR2 YFSETQ. The CDR3 loop is CASSTPQGWGGSPYNEQFF. The CDR3 coding sequence is TGCGCCAGCAGCACCCCCCAGGGGTGGGGGGGGAGCCCTTACAATGAGCAGTTCTTC.

The DNA for the CDR3 is TGCGCCAGCAGCCAAGCCGAGGGACTGAGACAGCCCCAGCATTTT. Encoded protein: CASSQAEGLRQPQHF. J is TRBJ1-5 and V is TRBV4-1, with TRBD1 as a possible D gene (5 bases). V lost 1 base and J lost 7, with 14 bases in between. CDR3 length: 15 amino acids. CDR1 and CDR2 from the germline V gene are MGHRA and YSYEKL.

This clonotype was observed a handful of times. The chain carries TRBV29-1 and TRBJ1-1; possibly TRBD1 for D (6 bases). V was clipped by 7 bases and J by 14 bases, with 20 bases between them. Germline CDR1 and CDR2: SQVTM and ANQGSEA. The CDR3 spans 11 residues. This chain's CDR3 is CSGDLGTWSFF. The CDR3 DNA reads TGCAGCGGAGACCTAGGGACATGGAGCTTCTTT.